This T cell receptor beta chain was sequenced during a study of blood T cell repertoires in COVID-19. Study-wide background: Sources were T cells, B-cell-depleted T cells, or PBMCs; the material itself was cDNA or gDNA.

This CDR3 is built from 14 residues. The V segment lost 2 bases and the J segment 4 bases; nucleotides outside the gene matches: 4. The method was immunoSEQ multiplex PCR; TCRdb's version includes in-frame clones alone and lacks a portion of them. The repertoire holds about 81,000 clones, with roughly 84% as singletons. Specimen: peripheral blood. This TCR came from a woman in her 70s with acute or convalescent COVID-19. The rearrangement joins TRBV6-7 to TRBJ1-1, with 7 nucleotides matching TRBD1. TRBV6-7 is assigned to the ORF class and has an uncertain function. CDR3 in DNA: TGTGCCAGCAGTTACCTTGACAGGGTCACTGAAGCTTTCTTT. This translates into CASSYLDRVTEAFF.